Sequencing of this TCR beta chain was carried out in a study of T cells in Graves' hyperthyroidism and ophthalmopathy. As for the study in general: Before treatment of any kind, peripheral blood was taken at initial diagnosis. General study points: Before onset, by a median of around 6.4 months, the model predicted ophthalmopathy. Separation of ophthalmopathy from stable hyperthyroidism was achieved by a 13 V-J model.

Germline CDR1 reads MNHEY; CDR2 reads SMNVEV (reference sequence). V gave up 1 base and J gave up 5 bases; unmatched junction bases: 10. The CDR3 is made up of 17 amino acids. The source material, RNA transcripts, was used to amplify TCR beta CDR3 regions. The TCR CDR3 was amplified in a first-round RT-PCR using the HTBI primer set. One entry per CDR3 protein, called by TCRdb with MiXCR from the multiplex PCR reads. Among some 370,000 distinct CDR3 sequences listed, approximately 18% were seen once. Ten or more counts support this clonotype. Its antigen is undetermined. The specimen sequenced was blood. The sequence derives from a woman aged 25 to 39 with Graves' hyperthyroidism that later progressed to Graves' ophthalmopathy. The rearrangement uses TRBV27 and TRBJ2-3, with 9 bases that match TRBD2. Here the CDR3 reads CASSLLGASGMGDTQYF. For the CDR3, the DNA is TGTGCCAGCAGTTTATTGGGGGCTAGCGGGATGGGAGATACGCAGTATTTT.